A single sample gave rise to the 28 T cell receptor beta chains below, sequenced in a study of T-cell memory formation after mild COVID-19. TCRdb used MiXCR to reprocess the 5' RACE reads, holding one entry per CDR3 protein. The sample comprises 550,000 to 600,000 distinct CDR3 sequences, about 22% of which are singletons, and 7.5% to 9.5% rests with the top ten. Sequencing was done on a sample of PBMCs or a T cell subset sorted from them (not recorded which). Receptors were obtained from an adult woman who had mild COVID-19 (a few samples of this study predate the infection). Cell type and time point are not known.

This clonotype came up a few times. The chain has TRBV24-1 and TRBJ2-2, with 12 positions matching TRBD2. The CDR3 is 17 residues long. Germline lookup yields CDR1 KGHDR and CDR2 SFDVKD. Trimming cost V 5 bases and J 1 base; bases outside gene matches: 4. DNA of the CDR3: TGTGCCACCAGTGGCCGACTAGCGGGAGAGAACACCGGGGAGCTGTTTTTT. It codes for CATSGRLAGENTGELFF.

This rearrangement joins TRBV28 to TRBJ1-5; 9 bases align to TRBD1. The germline gives CDR1 MDHEN, CDR2 SYDVKM. With 5 bases clipped from V and 6 bases from J, the junction kept 2 bases outside the gene matches. This CDR3 is 13 amino acids long. The CDR3 loop is CASSHRGLQPQHF. CDR3 bases: TGTGCCAGCAGTCACAGGGGGCTTCAGCCCCAGCATTTT. The full variable domain, completed using reference TRBV28 and TRBJ1-5, is DVKVTQSSRYLVKRTGEKVFLECVQDMDHENMFWYRQDPGLGLRLIYFSYDVKMKEKGDIPEGYSVSREKKERFSLILESASTNQTSMYLCASSHRGLQPQHFGDGTRLSIL.

At least ten counts were recorded for this clonotype. This chain connects TRBV7-3 to TRBJ2-5; 15 positions agree with TRBD2. The junction had 2 bases not matched to a gene; V was cut back by 4 bases and J by 2 bases. The length of the CDR3 is 16 residues. Germline assignment: CDR1 SGHTA and CDR2 FQGTGA. CDR3 nucleotide sequence: TGTGCCAGCAGCTCCGGACTAGCGGGGGGGCAAGAGACCCAGTACTTC. It encodes CASSSGLAGGQETQYF.

Regarding this clonotype: Compared with germline, one end of the junction differs, possibly owing to a read error. V and J are TRBV3-1 and TRBJ2-5, with 8 bases fitting TRBD2. Germline V CDR1 and CDR2: LGHDT, YNNKEL (reference sequence). This CDR3 has 14 residues. The CDR3 here is CASIQDSAGGTQYF. The CDR3 DNA is TGTGCCAGCATCCAAGACAGTGCGGGGGGGACCCAGTACTTC.

The CDR3 protein is CSAREEGAPTRYTF. The CDR3 DNA follows: TGCAGTGCTAGAGAGGAGGGGGCGCCGACCAGGTACACCTTC. The rearrangement uses TRBV20-1 and TRBJ1-2; TRBD1 agrees at 7 bases. Germline CDR1 and CDR2: DFQATT and SNEGSKA (reference sequence). The CDR3 is 14 residues long. J was trimmed by 11 bases and V by 0 bases; bases with no gene match: 12.

This chain uses TRBV7-3 with TRBJ2-3; D call uncertain. In germline, CDR1 is SGHTA, CDR2 FQGTGA. Trimming took 6 bases from V and 10 from J, leaving 17 bases between them. The CDR3 totals 13 residues. CDR3 region: CASSPPRSEAQYF. CDR3 nucleotide sequence: TGTGCCAGCAGTCCGCCGCGGTCTGAGGCGCAGTATTTT.

The CDR3 loop is CASRRDRINTGELFF. The CDR3 coding sequence is TGTGCCAGCAGAAGGGACAGGATAAACACCGGGGAGCTGTTTTTT. The gene calls are TRBV2 and TRBJ2-2; 8 bases align to TRBD1. The J segment lost 2 bases and the V segment lost 6 bases, leaving 5 bases of the junction unmatched. The CDR3 is made up of 15 amino acids. Germline CDR1 and CDR2: SNHLY and FYNNEI.

This clonotype showed up many times. The rearrangement joins TRBV9 to TRBJ2-7; D possibly corresponds to TRBD1 (5 bases). Trimming stripped 4 bases from V and 3 bases from J, with 11 bases between. The CDR3 sequence is 13 residues long. Germline V gives CDR1 SGDLS, CDR2 YYNGEE. The CDR3 bases are TGTGCCAGCAGCATGCACGACAGCTACGAGCAGTACTTC. Translated, it gives CASSMHDSYEQYF.

This clonotype has just a few counts. The chain has TRBV5-1 and TRBJ1-3; TRBD1 agrees at 8 bases. CDR1 is SGHRS and CDR2 is YFSETQ in the germline V gene. V shed 3 bases, J shed 2 bases, and the junction held 1 base outside the gene matches. The CDR3 sequence is 14 residues long. In nucleotides, the CDR3 is TGCGCCAGCAGCTCACAGGGGGCTGGAAACACCATATATTTT. As protein: CASSSQGAGNTIYF.

V and J are TRBV20-1 and TRBJ2-1, with TRBD1 as a possible D gene (6 bases). V was trimmed by 0 bases and J by 15 bases, leaving 12 bases between them. Germline-derived CDR1 and CDR2 are DFQATT and SNEGSKA (reference sequence). The CDR3 contains 11 residues. CDR3 residues: CSARDRGHMFF. DNA of the CDR3: TGCAGTGCTAGAGATAGGGGACATATGTTCTTC.

The V call is TRBV11-2, the J call TRBJ2-7; a weak D match, TRBD2 (6 bases). Looked up from germline, CDR1 is SGHAT and CDR2 is FQNNGV. The CDR3 covers 15 residues. The V end lost 3 bases, the J end lost 1 base, and 13 bases lay between the germline ends. The CDR3 DNA is TGTGCCAGCAGCTTGATTTTAGGGAGGTCCTACGAGCAGTACTTC. This sequence encodes CASSLILGRSYEQYF.

This clonotype was detected many times. This chain links TRBV20-1 with TRBJ2-7; 10 bases are a match to TRBD2. The CDR3 totals 16 residues. V trimming: 5 bases; J trimming: 9 bases; junction bases outside the gene matches: 19. CDR1 and CDR2 (germline): DFQATT, SNEGSKA (reference sequence). CDR3 nucleotide sequence: TGCAGTGCTGGCCTCCCCCGGGCTAGCGGGAGTAGTGGGCAGTACTTC. It codes for CSAGLPRASGSSGQYF.

This clonotype occurred a few times. This chain links TRBV4-1 with TRBJ2-1; D ambiguous. Trimming shortened V by 2 bases and J by 1 base, and 12 bases separated the two germline ends. Germline V gene data show CDR1 as MGHRA and CDR2 as YSYEKL. The CDR3 length is 16 residues. The CDR3 loop is CASSQPNARSYNEQFF. The DNA for the CDR3 is TGCGCCAGCAGCCAACCAAACGCCAGGTCCTACAATGAGCAGTTCTTC.

The genes are TRBV7-9 and TRBJ1-2; TRBD1 agrees at 7 bases. Germline loops: CDR1 SEHNR, CDR2 FQNEAQ (reference sequence). The length of the CDR3 is 16 residues. Trimming at V came to 1 base and at J to 2 bases, leaving 7 bases not matched to a gene. The CDR3 loop is CASSLDPGGINYGYTF. As DNA, the CDR3 is TGTGCCAGCAGCTTAGATCCAGGGGGGATAAACTATGGCTACACCTTC.

This clonotype was found a few times. The chain carries TRBV5-1 and TRBJ1-2; unclear D gene. Germline loops: CDR1 SGHRS, CDR2 YFSETQ. V was cut by 3 bases and J by 2 bases, with 20 bases left in between. The length of the CDR3 is 17 residues. The DNA of the CDR3 is TGCGCCAGCAGCTGGTCGGCAGGCCGAGACCCCAACTATGGCTACACCTTC. It codes for CASSWSAGRDPNYGYTF.

The chain recombines TRBV18 with TRBJ1-5, with 7 bases matching TRBD1. Germline loops: CDR1 KGHSH, CDR2 LQKENI. Trimming took 3 bases from V and 5 from J; bases not matched to a gene: 7. CDR3 length: 15 amino acids. In DNA form, the CDR3 reads TGTGCCAGCTCACCCCAAGACAGGGACCATCAGCCCCAGCATTTT. Protein sequence: CASSPQDRDHQPQHF.

This clonotype was seen more than once but under ten times. This chain links TRBV24-1 with TRBJ2-3, with a weak D call TRBD2 (5 bases). V was pared by 4 bases and J by 3 bases, with 10 bases between. This CDR3 spans 14 amino acids. Germline V gene data show CDR1 as KGHDR and CDR2 as SFDVKD. As DNA, the CDR3 is TGTGCCACCAGTGAGGCCACTAGTACAGATACGCAGTATTTT. It yields the protein CATSEATSTDTQYF.

J is TRBJ2-1 and V is TRBV5-4; the match to TRBD2 covers 7 bases. Germline CDR1 SGHNT, CDR2 YYREEE (reference sequence). With 0 bases clipped from V and 8 bases from J, the junction kept 11 bases outside the gene matches. This CDR3 has 16 amino acids. The DNA of the CDR3 is TGTGCCAGCAGCTTGGGTGGCGGGAGAGTAGGAGATGAGCAGTTCTTC. It encodes CASSLGGGRVGDEQFF.

J is TRBJ2-1 and V is TRBV19; 8 positions agree with TRBD2. The V gene end was trimmed by 3 bases and the J gene end by 2 bases; junction bases not matched to a gene: 15. CDR3 length: 19 residues. The germline gives CDR1 LNHDA, CDR2 SQIVND (reference sequence). The chain's CDR3 is CASSMRFEVGGGTYNEQFF. CDR3 bases: TGTGCCAGTAGTATGAGGTTCGAGGTTGGCGGGGGGACCTACAATGAGCAGTTCTTC.

The chain has TRBV4-1 and TRBJ2-7; D gene unclear. The V and J ends lost 3 bases and 2 bases respectively, with 14 bases between them. The CDR3 has 15 amino acids. Per germline, CDR1 MGHRA and CDR2 YSYEKL. In nucleotides, the CDR3 is TGCGCCAGCAGCCACACAGCTTCTCCCGCCTACGAGCAGTACTTC. Protein product: CASSHTASPAYEQYF.

A few counts support this clonotype. V usage is TRBV3-1 and J usage is TRBJ2-4; no clear D. CDR3 length: 15 amino acids. The germline CDR1 and CDR2 sequences are LGHDT and YNNKEL (reference sequence). Trimming stripped 1 base from V and 3 bases from J, with 10 bases between. The CDR3, as DNA: TGTGCCAGCAGCCAAGTCGGCAGATTCAAAAACATTCAGTACTTC. Its protein product is CASSQVGRFKNIQYF.

V is TRBV18 and J is TRBJ2-3; D uncertain. Germline lookup yields CDR1 KGHSH and CDR2 LQKENI. The CDR3 runs 15 residues. V gave up 3 bases and J gave up 5 bases, with 15 bases separating them. DNA for the CDR3: TGTGCCAGCTCACCTCGCCCCCCGAATCAAGATACGCAGTATTTT. Protein sequence: CASSPRPPNQDTQYF.

The CDR3 reads CASSLGLTHTNTGELFF. The CDR3 DNA reads as TGCGCCAGCAGCTTGGGACTAACCCACACGAACACCGGGGAGCTGTTTTTT. This chain connects TRBV5-1 to TRBJ2-2, with D perhaps TRBD2 (5 bases). With 0 bases removed from V and 0 bases from J, the gap between germline ends came to 12 bases. Germline V lookup: CDR1 SGHRS, CDR2 YFSETQ. This CDR3 comprises 17 residues.

This clonotype was recorded at least ten times. V usage is TRBV5-1 and J usage is TRBJ1-1; TRBD1 might be the D (5 bases). CDR3 length equals 14 residues. Per germline, CDR1 SGHRS and CDR2 YFSETQ. The germline V and J ends were trimmed by 0 bases and 1 base, with 7 bases remaining between them. CDR3 coding DNA: TGCGCCAGCAGCTTGGGGGGCCCGAACACTGAAGCTTTCTTT. It specifies CASSLGGPNTEAFF.

The rearrangement joins TRBV7-9 to TRBJ2-1, with 15 bases lining up with TRBD2. This CDR3 has 21 amino acids. Germline assignment: CDR1 SEHNR and CDR2 FQNEAQ (reference sequence). J lost 1 base, V lost 2 bases, and 12 bases had no gene match. In nucleotides, the CDR3 is TGTGCCAGCAGCTTACGCCCGGGACTAGCGGGAGGCCGCCAATCCTACAATGAGCAGTTCTTC. Translating it yields CASSLRPGLAGGRQSYNEQFF.

There are a few counts of this clonotype. The chain combines TRBV9 with TRBJ2-6; D ambiguous. The CDR3 has 16 amino acids. V lost 0 bases to trimming and J lost 3 bases, with 10 bases between them. The germline gives CDR1 SGDLS, CDR2 YYNGEE. Written as DNA, the CDR3 is TGTGCCAGCAGCGTAGAGGGCACTCGTGGGGCCAACGTCCTGACTTTC. Its protein is CASSVEGTRGANVLTF.

A single count supports this clonotype. V gene TRBV14 combines with J gene TRBJ2-1, with D tentatively TRBD2 (6 bases). The CDR3 runs to 16 residues. Germline loops: CDR1 SGHDN, CDR2 FVKESK. Between the trimmed V and J ends, which lost 1 base and 7 bases, there was a span of 17 bases. CDR3 DNA: TGTGCCAGCAGCCAAGGATGGCGTACTGGAGGGAATGAGCAGTTCTTC. Encoded protein: CASSQGWRTGGNEQFF.

In its sample, this clonotype was seen a few times. This chain connects TRBV3-1 to TRBJ2-1, with 8 positions matching TRBD2. The CDR3 covers 19 residues. CDR1 is LGHDT, CDR2 YNNKEL, per germline (reference sequence). The junction had 17 bases not matched to a gene; V was cut back by 1 base and J by 6 bases. The CDR3 nucleotides are TGTGCCAGCAGCCAAGCCCGTATCTCTTACGGGGGGGGCCTCAATGAGCAGTTCTTC. This encodes CASSQARISYGGGLNEQFF.